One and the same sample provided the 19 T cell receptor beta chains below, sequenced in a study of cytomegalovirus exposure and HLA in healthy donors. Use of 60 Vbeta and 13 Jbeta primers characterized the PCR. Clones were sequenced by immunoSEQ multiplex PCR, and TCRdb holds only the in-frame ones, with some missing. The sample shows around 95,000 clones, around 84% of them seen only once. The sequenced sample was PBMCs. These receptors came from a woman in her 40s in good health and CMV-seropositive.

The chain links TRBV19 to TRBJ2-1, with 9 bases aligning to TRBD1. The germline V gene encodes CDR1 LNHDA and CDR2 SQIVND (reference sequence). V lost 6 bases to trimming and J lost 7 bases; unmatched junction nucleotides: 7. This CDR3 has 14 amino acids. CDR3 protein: CASSREQGANEQFF. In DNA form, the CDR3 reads TGTGCCAGTAGCCGGGAACAGGGGGCAAATGAGCAGTTCTTC.

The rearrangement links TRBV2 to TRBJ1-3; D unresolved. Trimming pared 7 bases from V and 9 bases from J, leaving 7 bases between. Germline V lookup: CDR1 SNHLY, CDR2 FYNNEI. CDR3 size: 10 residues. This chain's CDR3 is CASTGVTIYF. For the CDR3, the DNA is TGTGCCAGCACCGGGGTCACCATATATTTT.

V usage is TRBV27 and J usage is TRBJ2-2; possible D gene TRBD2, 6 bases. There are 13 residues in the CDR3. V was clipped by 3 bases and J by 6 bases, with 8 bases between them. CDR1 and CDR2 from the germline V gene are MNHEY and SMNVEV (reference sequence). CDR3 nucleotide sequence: TGTGCCAGCAGTTTCTCGGGGGCCGGGGAGCTGTTTTTT. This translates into CASSFSGAGELFF.

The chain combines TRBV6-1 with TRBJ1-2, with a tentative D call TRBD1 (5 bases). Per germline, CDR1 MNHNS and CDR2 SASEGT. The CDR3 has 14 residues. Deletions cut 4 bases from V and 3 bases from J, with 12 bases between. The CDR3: CASSVGGGDYGYTF. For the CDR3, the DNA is TGTGCCAGCAGTGTCGGGGGAGGGGACTATGGCTACACCTTC.

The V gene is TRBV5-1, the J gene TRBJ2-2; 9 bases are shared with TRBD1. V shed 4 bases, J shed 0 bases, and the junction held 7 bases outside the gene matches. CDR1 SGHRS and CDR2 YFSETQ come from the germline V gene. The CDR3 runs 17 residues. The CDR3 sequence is CASSTGTGIANTGELFF. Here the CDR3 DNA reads TGCGCCAGCAGCACCGGGACAGGGATCGCGAACACCGGGGAGCTGTTTTTT. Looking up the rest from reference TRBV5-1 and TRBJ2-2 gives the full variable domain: KAGVTQTPRYLIKTRGQQVTLSCSPISGHRSVSWYQQTPGQGLQFLFEYFSETQRNKGNFPGRFSGRQFSNSRSEMNVSTLELGDSALYLCASSTGTGIANTGELFFGEGSRLTVL.

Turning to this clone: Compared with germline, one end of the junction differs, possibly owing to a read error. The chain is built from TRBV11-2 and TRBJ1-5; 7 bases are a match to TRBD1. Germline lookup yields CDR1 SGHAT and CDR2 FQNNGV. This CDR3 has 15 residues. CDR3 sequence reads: CASSLGQAPDQPQHF. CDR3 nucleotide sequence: TGTGCCAGCAGTTTAGGACAGGCCCCTGACCAGCCCCAGCATTTT.

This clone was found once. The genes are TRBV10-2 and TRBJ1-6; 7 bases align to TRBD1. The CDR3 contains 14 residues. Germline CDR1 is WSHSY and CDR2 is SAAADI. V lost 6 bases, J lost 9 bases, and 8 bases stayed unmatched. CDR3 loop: CASSRQGGGSPLHF. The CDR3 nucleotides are TGCGCCAGCAGCCGACAGGGCGGAGGTTCACCCCTCCACTTT.

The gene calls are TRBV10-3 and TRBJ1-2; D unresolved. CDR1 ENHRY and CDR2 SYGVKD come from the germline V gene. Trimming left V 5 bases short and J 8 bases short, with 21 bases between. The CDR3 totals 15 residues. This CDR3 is CAISTLQHGPDGYTF. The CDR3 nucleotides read TGTGCCATCAGTACCCTCCAGCATGGGCCAGACGGCTACACCTTC.

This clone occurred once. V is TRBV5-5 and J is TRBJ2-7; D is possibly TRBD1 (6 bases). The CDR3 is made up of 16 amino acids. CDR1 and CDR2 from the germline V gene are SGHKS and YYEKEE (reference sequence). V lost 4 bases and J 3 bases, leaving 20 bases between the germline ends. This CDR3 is CASSKDYRDPNYEQYF. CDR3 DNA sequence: TGTGCCAGCAGCAAGGATTACAGGGATCCCAACTACGAGCAGTACTTC.

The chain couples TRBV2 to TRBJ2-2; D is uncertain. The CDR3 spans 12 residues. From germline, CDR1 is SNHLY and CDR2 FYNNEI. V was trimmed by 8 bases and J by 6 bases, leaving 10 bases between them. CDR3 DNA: TGTGCCAGCGCTAACCGGGCCGGGGAGCTGTTTTTT. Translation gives CASANRAGELFF.

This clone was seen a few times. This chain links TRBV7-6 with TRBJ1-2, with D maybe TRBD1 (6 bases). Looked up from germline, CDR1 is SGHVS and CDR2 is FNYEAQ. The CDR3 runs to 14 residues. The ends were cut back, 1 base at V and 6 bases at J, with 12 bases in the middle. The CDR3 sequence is CASSLVQQGNGYTF. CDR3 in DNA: TGTGCCAGCAGCTTAGTCCAACAGGGCAATGGCTACACCTTC.

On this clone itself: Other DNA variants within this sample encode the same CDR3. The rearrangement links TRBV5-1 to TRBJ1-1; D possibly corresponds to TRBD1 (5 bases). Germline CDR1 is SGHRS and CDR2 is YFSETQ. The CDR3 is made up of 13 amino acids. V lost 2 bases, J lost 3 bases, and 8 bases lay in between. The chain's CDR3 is CASSLVTDTEAFF. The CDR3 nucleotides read TGCGCCAGCAGCTTAGTGACAGACACTGAAGCTTTCTTT.

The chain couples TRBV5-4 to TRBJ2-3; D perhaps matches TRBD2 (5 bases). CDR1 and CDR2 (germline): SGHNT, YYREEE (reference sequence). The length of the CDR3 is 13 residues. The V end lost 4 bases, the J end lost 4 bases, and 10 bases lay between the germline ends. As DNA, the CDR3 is TGTGCCAGCAGCAAGGGAGAAGCAGATACGCAGTATTTT. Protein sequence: CASSKGEADTQYF. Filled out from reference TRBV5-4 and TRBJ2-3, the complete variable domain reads ETGVTQSPTHLIKTRGQQVTLRCSSQSGHNTVSWYQQALGQGPQFIFQYYREEENGRGNFPPRFSGLQFPNYSSELNVNALELDDSALYLCASSKGEADTQYFGPGTRLTVL.

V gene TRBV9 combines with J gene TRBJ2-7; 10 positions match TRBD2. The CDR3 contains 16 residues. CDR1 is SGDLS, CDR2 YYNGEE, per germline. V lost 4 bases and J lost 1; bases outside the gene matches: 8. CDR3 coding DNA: TGTGCCAGCAGCCCCGGACTAGCGGAGGGATCCTACGAGCAGTACTTC. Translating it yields CASSPGLAEGSYEQYF.

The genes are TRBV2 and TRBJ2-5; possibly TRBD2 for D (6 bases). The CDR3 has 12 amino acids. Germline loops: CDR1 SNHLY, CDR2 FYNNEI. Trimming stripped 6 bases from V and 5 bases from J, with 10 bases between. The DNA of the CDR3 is TGTGCCAGCAGAGATGGGGGGGAGACCCAGTACTTC. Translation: CASRDGGETQYF.

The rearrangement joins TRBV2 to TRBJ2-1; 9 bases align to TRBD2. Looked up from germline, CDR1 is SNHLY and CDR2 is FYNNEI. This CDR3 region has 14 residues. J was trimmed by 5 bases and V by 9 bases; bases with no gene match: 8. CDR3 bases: TGTGCCAGTATTCTTAGCGGGAGAAACAATGAGCAGTTCTTC. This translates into CASILSGRNNEQFF.

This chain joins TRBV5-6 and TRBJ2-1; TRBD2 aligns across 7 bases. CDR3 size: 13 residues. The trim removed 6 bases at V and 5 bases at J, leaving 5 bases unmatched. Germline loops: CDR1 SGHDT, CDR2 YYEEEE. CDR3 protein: CASIREANNEQFF. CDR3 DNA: TGTGCCAGCATACGGGAGGCGAACAATGAGCAGTTCTTC.

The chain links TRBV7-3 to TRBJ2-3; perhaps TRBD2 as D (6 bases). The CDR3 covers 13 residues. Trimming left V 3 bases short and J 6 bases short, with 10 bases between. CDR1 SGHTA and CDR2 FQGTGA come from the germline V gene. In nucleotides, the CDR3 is TGTGCCAGCAGCTTCGGGAGTGAGGATACGCAGTATTTT. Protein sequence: CASSFGSEDTQYF.

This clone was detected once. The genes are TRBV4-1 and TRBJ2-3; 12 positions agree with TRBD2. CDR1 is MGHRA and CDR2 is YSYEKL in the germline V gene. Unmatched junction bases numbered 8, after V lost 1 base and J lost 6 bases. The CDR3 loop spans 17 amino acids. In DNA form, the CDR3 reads TGCGCCAGCAGCCAAGTTTGGCTAGCGGGAGGGGTGGATACGCAGTATTTT. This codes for CASSQVWLAGGVDTQYF.